The entry that follows covers one T cell receptor beta chain sequence. Its target is unknown. These data belong to a study of T cell responses to AZD1222 COVID-19 vaccine. Findings and caveats of the study: Donor demographics were predominantly white British with a female majority; clonal diversity may be underestimated.

Assay: immunoSEQ multiplex PCR; the TCRdb copy retains only in-frame clones and omits some. The sample includes around 160,000 clones, 94% of them seen just once. The TCR sequence derives from an adult in good health. This sample comprised peripheral blood, obtained on day 0 of AZD1222 vaccination.

The CDR3 reads CASRGQAGYTF. The CDR3 DNA follows: TGTGCCAGCAGAGGACAGGCGGGCTACACCTTC. The rearrangement links TRBV12-3 or TRBV12-4 to TRBJ1-2, with 7 bases fitting TRBD1. The CDR3 is 11 residues long. Unmatched junction bases numbered 3, after V lost 6 bases and J lost 8 bases.